This TCR beta chain was identified in a study of cytomegalovirus exposure and HLA in healthy donors. The wider study: T cells numbering some 170 million yielded around 120 million unique TCR beta sequences in an earlier analysis.

The study ran its PCR with 60 Vbeta and 13 Jbeta primers. This table comes from immunoSEQ multiplex PCR, and its TCRdb copy is limited to in-frame clones, with some not included. The sample's table shows fewer than 150,000 clones. Sequencing was done on a sample of PBMCs. The sequence came from a man between 35 and 55 years old in good health and CMV-seronegative.

CDR3 protein: CASSLFEEGTYSNQPQHF. The CDR3 DNA sequence: TGTGCCAGCAGCTTGTTTGAAGAGGGAACCTATAGCAATCAGCCCCAGCATTTT. The chain employs TRBV5-6 and TRBJ1-5; D remains ambiguous. This CDR3 region has 18 residues. V was trimmed by 1 base and J by 0 bases, leaving 17 bases between them. Germline V gene data show CDR1 as SGHDT and CDR2 as YYEEEE.